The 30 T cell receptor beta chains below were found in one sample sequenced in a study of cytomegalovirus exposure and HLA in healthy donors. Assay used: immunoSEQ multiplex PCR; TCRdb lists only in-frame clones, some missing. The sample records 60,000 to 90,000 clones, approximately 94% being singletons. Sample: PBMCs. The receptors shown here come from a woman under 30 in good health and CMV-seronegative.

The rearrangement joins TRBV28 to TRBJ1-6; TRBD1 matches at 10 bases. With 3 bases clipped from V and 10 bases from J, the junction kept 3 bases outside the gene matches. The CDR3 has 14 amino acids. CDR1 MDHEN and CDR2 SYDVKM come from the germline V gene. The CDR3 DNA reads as TGTGCCAGCAGTTTGGACAGGGGGGGATCACCCCTCCACTTT. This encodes CASSLDRGGSPLHF.

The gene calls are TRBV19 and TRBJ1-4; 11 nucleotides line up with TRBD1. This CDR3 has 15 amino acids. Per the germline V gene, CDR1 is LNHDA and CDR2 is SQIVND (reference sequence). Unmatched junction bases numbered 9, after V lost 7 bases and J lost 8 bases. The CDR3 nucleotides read TGTGCCAGTAAGCTCTCGGACAGGGGGCGGGAAAAACTGTTTTTT. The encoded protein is CASKLSDRGREKLFF.

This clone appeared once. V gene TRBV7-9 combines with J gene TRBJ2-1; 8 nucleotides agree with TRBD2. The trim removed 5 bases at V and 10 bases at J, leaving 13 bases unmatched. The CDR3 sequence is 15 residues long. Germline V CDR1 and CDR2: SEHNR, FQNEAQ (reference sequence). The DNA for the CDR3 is TGTGCCAGCAGCCGGAGGGGCCTAGCGGGTCACGAGCAGTTCTTC. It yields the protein CASSRRGLAGHEQFF.

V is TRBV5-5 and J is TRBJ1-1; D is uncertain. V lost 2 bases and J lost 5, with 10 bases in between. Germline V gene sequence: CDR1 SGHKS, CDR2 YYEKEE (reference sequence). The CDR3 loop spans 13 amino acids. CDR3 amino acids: CASSLYPETEAFF. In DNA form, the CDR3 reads TGTGCCAGCAGCTTATATCCGGAGACTGAAGCTTTCTTT.

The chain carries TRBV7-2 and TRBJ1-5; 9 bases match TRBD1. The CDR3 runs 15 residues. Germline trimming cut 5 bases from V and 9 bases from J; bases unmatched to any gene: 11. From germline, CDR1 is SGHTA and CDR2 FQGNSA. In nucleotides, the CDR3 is TGTGCCAGCAGCCTTCAGAACAGGGGGCAGGTGCCCCAGCATTTT. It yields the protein CASSLQNRGQVPQHF.

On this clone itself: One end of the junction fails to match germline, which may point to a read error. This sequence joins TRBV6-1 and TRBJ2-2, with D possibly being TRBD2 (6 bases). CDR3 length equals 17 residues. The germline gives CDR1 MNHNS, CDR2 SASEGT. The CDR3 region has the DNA TGTGCCAGCAGCGAAGACGTCGGGGGAGTGGACACCGGGGAGCTGTTTTTT. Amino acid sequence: CASSEDVGGVDTGELFF.

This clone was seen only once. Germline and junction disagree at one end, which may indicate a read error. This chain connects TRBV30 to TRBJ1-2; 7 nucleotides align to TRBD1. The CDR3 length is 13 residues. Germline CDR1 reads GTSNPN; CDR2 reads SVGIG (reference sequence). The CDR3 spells CAWSVRDSNPRAF. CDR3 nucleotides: TGTGCCTGGAGTGTACGGGACAGCAATCCCCGGGCCTTC.

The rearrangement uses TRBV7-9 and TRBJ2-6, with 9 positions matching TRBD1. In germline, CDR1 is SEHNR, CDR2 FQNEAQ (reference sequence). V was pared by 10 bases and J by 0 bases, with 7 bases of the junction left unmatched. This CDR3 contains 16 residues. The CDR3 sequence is CATGDRERSGANVLTF. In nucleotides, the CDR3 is TGTGCCACTGGGGACAGGGAACGCTCTGGGGCCAACGTCCTGACTTTC.

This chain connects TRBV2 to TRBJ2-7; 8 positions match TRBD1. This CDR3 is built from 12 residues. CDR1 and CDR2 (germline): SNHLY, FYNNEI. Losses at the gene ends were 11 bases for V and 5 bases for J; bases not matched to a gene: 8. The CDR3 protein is CAGQGLKNEQYF. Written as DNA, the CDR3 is TGTGCCGGACAGGGATTAAAGAACGAGCAGTACTTC.

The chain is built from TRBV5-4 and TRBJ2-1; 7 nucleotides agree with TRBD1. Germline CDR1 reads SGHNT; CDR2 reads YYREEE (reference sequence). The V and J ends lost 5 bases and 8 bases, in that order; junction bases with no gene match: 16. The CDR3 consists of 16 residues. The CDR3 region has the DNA TGTGCCAGCAGTCCAAACCGACAGGGACCAGACGATGAGCAGTTCTTC. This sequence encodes CASSPNRQGPDDEQFF.

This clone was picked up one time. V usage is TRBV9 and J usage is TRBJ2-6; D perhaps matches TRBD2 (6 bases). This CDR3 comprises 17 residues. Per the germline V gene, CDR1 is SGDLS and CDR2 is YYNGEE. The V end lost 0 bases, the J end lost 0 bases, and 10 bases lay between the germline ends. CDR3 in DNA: TGTGCCAGCAGCGTAGCGGCGGGGAGCTCTGGGGCCAACGTCCTGACTTTC. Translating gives CASSVAAGSSGANVLTF.

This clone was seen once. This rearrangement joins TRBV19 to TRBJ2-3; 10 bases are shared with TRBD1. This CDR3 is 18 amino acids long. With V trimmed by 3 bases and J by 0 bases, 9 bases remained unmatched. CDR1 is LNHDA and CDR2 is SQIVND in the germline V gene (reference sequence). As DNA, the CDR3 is TGTGCCAGTAGTATGGAGGTCGGGACAGGGGCTAGCACAGATACGCAGTATTTT. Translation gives CASSMEVGTGASTDTQYF.

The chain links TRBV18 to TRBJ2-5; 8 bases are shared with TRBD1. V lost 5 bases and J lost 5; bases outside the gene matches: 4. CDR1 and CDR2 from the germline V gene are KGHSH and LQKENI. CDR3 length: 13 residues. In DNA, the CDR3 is TGTGCCAGCTCATCAGGGGGCGGCGAGACCCAGTACTTC. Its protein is CASSSGGGETQYF.

CDR3 coding DNA: TGTGCCATCAGGGGAGACGGCGGTGCCTACGAGCAGTACTTC. It is translated as CAIRGDGGAYEQYF. J is TRBJ2-7 and V is TRBV10-3; tentatively, D is TRBD2 (5 bases). This CDR3 contains 14 residues. Trimming pared 6 bases from V and 2 bases from J, leaving 14 bases between. Per the germline V gene, CDR1 is ENHRY and CDR2 is SYGVKD.

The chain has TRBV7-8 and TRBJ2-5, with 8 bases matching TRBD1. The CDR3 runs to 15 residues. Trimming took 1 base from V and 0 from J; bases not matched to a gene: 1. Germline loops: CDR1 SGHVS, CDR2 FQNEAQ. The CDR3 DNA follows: TGTGCCAGCAGCTTAGAGGACAGGGACCAAGAGACCCAGTACTTC. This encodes CASSLEDRDQETQYF.

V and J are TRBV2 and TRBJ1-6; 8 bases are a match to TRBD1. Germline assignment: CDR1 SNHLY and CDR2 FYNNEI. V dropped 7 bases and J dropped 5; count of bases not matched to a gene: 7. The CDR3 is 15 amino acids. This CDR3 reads CASNPQGADNSPLHF. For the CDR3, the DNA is TGTGCCAGCAACCCCCAGGGGGCCGATAATTCACCCCTCCACTTT. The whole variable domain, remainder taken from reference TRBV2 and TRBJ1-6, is EPEVTQTPSHQVTQMGQEVILRCVPISNHLYFYWYRQILGQKVEFLVSFYNNEISEKSEIFDDQFSVERPDGSNFTLKIRSTKLEDSAMYFCASNPQGADNSPLHFGNGTRLTVT.

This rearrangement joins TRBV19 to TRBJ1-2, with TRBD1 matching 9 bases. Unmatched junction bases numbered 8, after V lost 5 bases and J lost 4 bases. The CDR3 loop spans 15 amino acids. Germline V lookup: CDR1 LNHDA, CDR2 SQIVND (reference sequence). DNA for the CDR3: TGTGCCAGTAGTTTCCCGGGACAGGGTGCCTATGGCTACACCTTC. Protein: CASSFPGQGAYGYTF.

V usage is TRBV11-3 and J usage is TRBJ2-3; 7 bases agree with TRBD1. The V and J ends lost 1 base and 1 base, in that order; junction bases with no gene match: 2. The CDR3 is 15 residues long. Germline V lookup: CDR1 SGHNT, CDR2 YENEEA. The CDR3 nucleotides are TGTGCCAGCAGCTTAGTCACAGGGGGCACAGATACGCAGTATTTT. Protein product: CASSLVTGGTDTQYF.

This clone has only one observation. This chain's CDR3 is CASSNRNYGYTF. Here the CDR3 DNA reads TGTGCCAGTAGTAACAGAAACTATGGCTACACCTTC. The J gene is TRBJ1-2, the V gene TRBV19; D gene unclear. CDR3 length: 12 amino acids. The ends were cut back, 4 bases at V and 2 bases at J, with 5 bases in the middle. Germline loops: CDR1 LNHDA, CDR2 SQIVND (reference sequence).

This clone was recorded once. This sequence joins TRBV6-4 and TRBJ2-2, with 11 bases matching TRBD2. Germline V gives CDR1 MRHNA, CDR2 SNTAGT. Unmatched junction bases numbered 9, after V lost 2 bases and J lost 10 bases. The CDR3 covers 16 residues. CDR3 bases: TGTGCCAGCAGTGACGGCCTAGCGGGGGGACGAGTGGAGCTGTTTTTT. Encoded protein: CASSDGLAGGRVELFF.

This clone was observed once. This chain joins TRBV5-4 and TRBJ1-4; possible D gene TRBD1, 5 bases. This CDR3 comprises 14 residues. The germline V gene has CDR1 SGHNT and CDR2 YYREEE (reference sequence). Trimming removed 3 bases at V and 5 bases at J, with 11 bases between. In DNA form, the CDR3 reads TGTGCCAGCAGCTCCCGACAGTCGAATGAAAAACTGTTTTTT. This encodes CASSSRQSNEKLFF.

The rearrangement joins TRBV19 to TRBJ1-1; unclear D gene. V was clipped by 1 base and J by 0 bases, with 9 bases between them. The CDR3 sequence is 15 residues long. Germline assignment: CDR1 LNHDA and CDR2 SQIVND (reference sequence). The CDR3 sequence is CASSIGGNLNTEAFF. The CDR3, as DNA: TGTGCCAGTAGTATAGGAGGCAACTTGAACACTGAAGCTTTCTTT.

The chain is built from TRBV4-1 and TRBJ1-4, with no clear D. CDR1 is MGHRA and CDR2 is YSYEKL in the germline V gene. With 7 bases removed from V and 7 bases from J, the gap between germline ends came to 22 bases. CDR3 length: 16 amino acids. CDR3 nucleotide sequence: TGCGCCAGCAACCGCCCCACCTCGGGGTTAGGTGAAAAACTGTTTTTT. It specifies CASNRPTSGLGEKLFF.

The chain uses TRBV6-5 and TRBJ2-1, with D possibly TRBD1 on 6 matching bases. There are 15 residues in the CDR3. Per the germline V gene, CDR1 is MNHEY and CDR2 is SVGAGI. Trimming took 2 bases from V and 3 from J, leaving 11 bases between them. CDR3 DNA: TGTGCCAGCAGTTACGACAGGCGCAACTACAATGAGCAGTTCTTC. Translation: CASSYDRRNYNEQFF.

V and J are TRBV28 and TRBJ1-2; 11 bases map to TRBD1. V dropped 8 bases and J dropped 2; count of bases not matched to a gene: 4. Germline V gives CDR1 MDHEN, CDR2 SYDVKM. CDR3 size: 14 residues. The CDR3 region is CASEDRGRNYGYTF. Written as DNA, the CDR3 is TGTGCCAGCGAGGACAGGGGGCGGAACTATGGCTACACCTTC.

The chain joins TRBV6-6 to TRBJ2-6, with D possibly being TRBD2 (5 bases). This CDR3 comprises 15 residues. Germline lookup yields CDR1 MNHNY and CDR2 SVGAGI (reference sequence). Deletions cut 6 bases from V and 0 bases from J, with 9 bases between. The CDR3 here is CASRAGTSGANVLTF. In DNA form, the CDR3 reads TGTGCCAGCAGGGCGGGTACCTCTGGGGCCAACGTCCTGACTTTC.

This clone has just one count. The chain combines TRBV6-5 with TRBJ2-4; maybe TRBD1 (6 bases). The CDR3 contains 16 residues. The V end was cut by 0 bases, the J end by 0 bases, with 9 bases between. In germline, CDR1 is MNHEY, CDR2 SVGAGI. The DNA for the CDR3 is TGTGCCAGCAGTTACTCCAGACAGGCAGCCAAAAACATTCAGTACTTC. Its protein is CASSYSRQAAKNIQYF.

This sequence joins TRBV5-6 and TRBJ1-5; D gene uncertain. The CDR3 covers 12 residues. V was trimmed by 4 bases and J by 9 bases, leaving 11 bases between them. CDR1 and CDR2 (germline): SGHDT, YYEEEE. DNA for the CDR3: TGTGCCAGCAGCGCGGGCGCCCGGCCCCAGCATTTT. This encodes CASSAGARPQHF.

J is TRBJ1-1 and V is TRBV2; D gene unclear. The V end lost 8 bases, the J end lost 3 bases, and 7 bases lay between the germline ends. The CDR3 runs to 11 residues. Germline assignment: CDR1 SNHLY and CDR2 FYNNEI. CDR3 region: CASRFYTEAFF. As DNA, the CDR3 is TGTGCCAGCCGTTTCTACACTGAAGCTTTCTTT.

The CDR3 protein is CASSQDAGLREKLFF. The CDR3 DNA reads as TGCGCCAGCAGCCAAGATGCGGGTCTTAGGGAAAAACTGTTTTTT. The chain uses TRBV4-1 and TRBJ1-4; D not certain. The CDR3 runs 15 residues. Germline V lookup: CDR1 MGHRA, CDR2 YSYEKL. Deletions cut 0 bases from V and 8 bases from J, with 13 bases between.